The next 17 T cell receptor beta chains were all read from a single sample in a study of early T cells in non-severe SARS-CoV-2 infection. TCRdb re-called the 5' RACE reads through MiXCR, storing one row per CDR3 protein. This sample has around 58,000 distinct CDR3 sequences, with less than 9.5% found just once. Sequenced here: whole blood, sampled at baseline. The receptors were sampled from an adult who was a healthcare worker with PCR-confirmed SARS-CoV-2 infection or an uninfected control (not recorded which).

This clonotype was seen more than once but under ten times. V and J are TRBV6-5 and TRBJ2-3; TRBD2 is a possible D gene (6 bases). This CDR3 spans 15 amino acids. The germline V gene has CDR1 MNHEY and CDR2 SVGAGI. Trimming left V 3 bases short and J 0 bases short, with 10 bases between. CDR3 protein: CASSYSGTSTDTQYF. The CDR3, as DNA: TGTGCCAGCAGTTATAGCGGAACTAGCACAGATACGCAGTATTTT.

This clonotype was counted at least ten times. This rearrangement joins TRBV6-5 to TRBJ2-1; TRBD2 agrees at 10 bases. This CDR3 has 15 amino acids. Germline-derived CDR1 and CDR2 are MNHEY and SVGAGI. V dropped 4 bases and J dropped 2; count of bases not matched to a gene: 2. DNA of the CDR3: TGTGCCAGCAGTTCTAGCGGGAGACCCTACAATGAGCAGTTCTTC. Its protein is CASSSSGRPYNEQFF.

In this sample, this clonotype turned up a few times. The chain links TRBV19 to TRBJ2-5; 14 positions agree with TRBD2. Germline V gene lookup returns CDR1 LNHDA and CDR2 SQIVND (reference sequence). The V and J ends lost 6 bases and 5 bases, in that order; junction bases with no gene match: 8. There are 16 residues in the CDR3. The CDR3 region has the DNA TGTGCCAGTAGCTCCGCCGGGACTAGCGGGAGCGAGACCCAGTACTTC. It translates to CASSSAGTSGSETQYF.

This chain links TRBV2 with TRBJ2-3; D remains unclear. This CDR3 spans 15 amino acids. CDR1 is SNHLY, CDR2 FYNNEI, per germline. With 4 bases removed from V and 2 bases from J, the gap between germline ends came to 13 bases. CDR3 DNA: TGTGCCAGCAGTGCCACTCAAGCCTACACAGATACGCAGTATTTT. Amino acids: CASSATQAYTDTQYF.

This clonotype was seen at least ten times. This chain uses TRBV7-9 with TRBJ1-6; TRBD1 matches at 9 bases. The CDR3 contains 14 residues. Germline CDR1 is SEHNR and CDR2 is FQNEAQ (reference sequence). V was clipped by 7 bases and J by 9 bases; unmatched bases: 7. DNA for the CDR3: TGTGCCAGCATCTTGACAGGGGGAGGTTCACCCCTCCACTTT. Amino acid sequence: CASILTGGGSPLHF.

By sample share, this clonotype is medium-sized. The chain is built from TRBV7-6 and TRBJ2-7, with a tentative D call TRBD2 (6 bases). The CDR3 sequence is 13 residues long. V lost 5 bases, J lost 0 bases, and 8 bases lay in between. The germline CDR1 and CDR2 sequences are SGHVS and FNYEAQ. Here the CDR3 reads CASSDGSSYEQYF. The CDR3 DNA sequence: TGTGCCAGCAGCGACGGGAGCTCCTACGAGCAGTACTTC.

The chain employs TRBV20-1 and TRBJ1-5; the D is unclear. Germline V lookup: CDR1 DFQATT, CDR2 SNEGSKA (reference sequence). The CDR3 runs 17 residues. V lost 5 bases and J lost 0, with 20 bases in between. For the CDR3, the DNA is TGCAGTGCTCCCACCGCCACAGCTAGTTATAGCAATCAGCCCCAGCATTTT. This gives the protein CSAPTATASYSNQPQHF.

By proportion, this clonotype is medium-sized. At one of its ends the junction is not consistent with the germline gene, which may arise from a read error. The gene calls are TRBV12-3 or TRBV12-4 and TRBJ2-7; 9 positions agree with TRBD1. This CDR3 has 11 amino acids. CDR3 region: CASSVGTGQHF. The CDR3 coding sequence is TGTGCCAGCAGTGTGGGGACAGGGCAGCACTTC.

V usage is TRBV12-3 or TRBV12-4 and J usage is TRBJ2-1; TRBD2 agrees at 8 bases. Trimming cost V 8 bases and J 7 bases; bases outside gene matches: 10. This CDR3 is 14 amino acids long. The chain's CDR3 is CASRGLAGWNEQFF. In DNA, the CDR3 is TGTGCCAGCCGTGGACTAGCCGGTTGGAATGAGCAGTTCTTC.

This clonotype occurred many times. The genes are TRBV3-1 and TRBJ2-2, with a weak D call TRBD2 (6 bases). Germline V lookup: CDR1 LGHDT, CDR2 YNNKEL (reference sequence). The CDR3 has 16 residues. V shed 0 bases and J shed 7 bases, with 15 bases lying between them. The CDR3 sequence is CASSQDSGGGYGELFF. The DNA for the CDR3 is TGTGCCAGCAGCCAAGATAGCGGAGGAGGATACGGGGAGCTGTTTTTT.

This clonotype appeared many times. V gene TRBV7-2 combines with J gene TRBJ2-7; 11 bases fit TRBD1. Germline lookup yields CDR1 SGHTA and CDR2 FQGNSA. The CDR3 is 14 residues long. With V trimmed by 4 bases and J by 2 bases, 1 base remained unmatched. For the CDR3, the DNA is TGTGCCAGCAGCTGGGGACAGGGGGCCTACGAGCAGTACTTC. Amino acids: CASSWGQGAYEQYF.

This clonotype was observed many times. V and J are TRBV28 and TRBJ1-2, with TRBD1 matching over 8 bases. The germline V gene has CDR1 MDHEN and CDR2 SYDVKM. V trimming: 1 base; J trimming: 8 bases; junction bases outside the gene matches: 6. The CDR3 runs to 14 residues. Here the CDR3 DNA reads TGTGCCAGCAGTTTATCAGAACAGGGGGGCGGCTACACCTTC. Translation: CASSLSEQGGGYTF.

The chain links TRBV28 to TRBJ1-2; the D is unclear. V was pared by 6 bases and J by 1 base, with 15 bases between. Germline CDR1 is MDHEN and CDR2 is SYDVKM. The CDR3 has 15 amino acids. CDR3 loop: CASRRYSFGNYGYTF. The CDR3 bases are TGTGCCAGCAGGCGATACAGTTTCGGTAACTATGGCTACACCTTC.

The chain carries TRBV4-2 and TRBJ2-1, with 13 nucleotides matching TRBD2. Germline CDR1 and CDR2: LGHNA and YNFKEQ. This CDR3 contains 15 residues. The V and J ends lost 3 bases and 6 bases, in that order; junction bases with no gene match: 2. CDR3 in DNA: TGTGCCAGCAGCCAGGGGACTAGCGGGACCAATGAGCAGTTCTTC. Translation gives CASSQGTSGTNEQFF.

The table lists this clonotype with a few counts. The rearrangement uses TRBV5-1 and TRBJ2-2, with D maybe TRBD2 (5 bases). The V gene lost 2 bases and the J gene lost 4 bases, with 9 bases spanning the gap. The germline CDR1 and CDR2 sequences are SGHRS and YFSETQ. The CDR3 extends over 14 amino acids. CDR3 residues: CASSFDYITGELFF. The CDR3, as DNA: TGCGCCAGCAGCTTTGACTATATCACCGGGGAGCTGTTTTTT.

Sample share makes this clonotype medium-sized. The chain uses TRBV27 and TRBJ1-1, with D perhaps TRBD1 (5 bases). Trimming removed 2 bases at V and 5 bases at J, with 9 bases between. The CDR3 runs to 13 residues. Germline V gene sequence: CDR1 MNHEY, CDR2 SMNVEV (reference sequence). The DNA for the CDR3 is TGTGCCAGCAGTTTAACCGGGGGGACTGAAGCTTTCTTT. It translates to CASSLTGGTEAFF.

This clonotype appeared many times. This chain uses TRBV20-1 with TRBJ2-1; 10 positions agree with TRBD2. Germline V CDR1 and CDR2: DFQATT, SNEGSKA (reference sequence). The CDR3 has 14 amino acids. The ends lost 6 bases at V and 7 bases at J; junction bases unmatched: 9. CDR3: CSAPASGSRNEQFF. CDR3 DNA: TGCAGTGCGCCAGCTAGCGGGAGTCGGAATGAGCAGTTCTTC.